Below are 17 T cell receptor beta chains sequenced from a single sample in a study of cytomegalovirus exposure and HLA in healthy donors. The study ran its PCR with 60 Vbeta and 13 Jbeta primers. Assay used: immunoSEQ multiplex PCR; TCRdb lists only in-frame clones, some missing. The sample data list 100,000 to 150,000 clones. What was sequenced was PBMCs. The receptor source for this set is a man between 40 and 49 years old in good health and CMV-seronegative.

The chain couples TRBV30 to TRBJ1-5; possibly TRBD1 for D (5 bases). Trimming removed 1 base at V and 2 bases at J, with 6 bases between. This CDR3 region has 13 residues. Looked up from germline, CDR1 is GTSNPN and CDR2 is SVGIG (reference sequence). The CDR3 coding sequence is TGTGCCTGGAGTGGGGGCGGCAATCAGCCCCAGCATTTT. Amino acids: CAWSGGGNQPQHF.

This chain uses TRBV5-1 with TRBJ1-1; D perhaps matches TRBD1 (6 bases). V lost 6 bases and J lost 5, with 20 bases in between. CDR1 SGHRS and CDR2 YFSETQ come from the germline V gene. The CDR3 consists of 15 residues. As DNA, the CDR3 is TGCGCCAGCAAAAGCGAGGGGGTGATTCCGACTGAAGCTTTCTTT. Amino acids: CASKSEGVIPTEAFF.

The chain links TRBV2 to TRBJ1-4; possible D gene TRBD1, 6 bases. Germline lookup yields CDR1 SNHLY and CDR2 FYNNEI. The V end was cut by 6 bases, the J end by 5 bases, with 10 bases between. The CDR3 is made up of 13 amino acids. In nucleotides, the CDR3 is TGTGCCAGCAGCAGGGGTTTAAATGAAAAACTGTTTTTT. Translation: CASSRGLNEKLFF.

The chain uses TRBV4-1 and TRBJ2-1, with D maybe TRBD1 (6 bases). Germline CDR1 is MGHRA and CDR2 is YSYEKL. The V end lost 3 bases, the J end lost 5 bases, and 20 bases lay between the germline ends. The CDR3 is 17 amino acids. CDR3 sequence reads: CASSQGTWGRNNNEQFF. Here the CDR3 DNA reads TGCGCCAGCAGCCAGGGCACCTGGGGGCGAAATAACAATGAGCAGTTCTTC.

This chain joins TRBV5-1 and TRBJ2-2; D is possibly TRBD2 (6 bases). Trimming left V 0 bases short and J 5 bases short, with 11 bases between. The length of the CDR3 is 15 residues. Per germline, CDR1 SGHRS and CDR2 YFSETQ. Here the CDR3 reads CASSLGLGYTGELFF. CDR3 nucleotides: TGCGCCAGCAGCTTGGGACTAGGGTATACCGGGGAGCTGTTTTTT.

The CDR3 reads CASSRDREEKLFF. Here the CDR3 DNA reads TGCGCCAGCAGCCGGGACAGGGAAGAAAAACTGTTTTTT. This sequence joins TRBV4-3 and TRBJ1-4; 9 positions match TRBD1. The CDR3 covers 13 residues. V trimming: 4 bases; J trimming: 8 bases; junction bases outside the gene matches: 2. Germline lookup yields CDR1 LGHNA and CDR2 YSLEER.

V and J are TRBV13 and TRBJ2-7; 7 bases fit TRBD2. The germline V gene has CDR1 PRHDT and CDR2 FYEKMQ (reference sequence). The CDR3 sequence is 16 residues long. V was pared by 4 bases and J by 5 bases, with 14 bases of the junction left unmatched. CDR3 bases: TGTGCCAGCAGCTCGCTGGGGCGGGAGAAAGCCGACGAGCAGTACTTC. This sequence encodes CASSSLGREKADEQYF.

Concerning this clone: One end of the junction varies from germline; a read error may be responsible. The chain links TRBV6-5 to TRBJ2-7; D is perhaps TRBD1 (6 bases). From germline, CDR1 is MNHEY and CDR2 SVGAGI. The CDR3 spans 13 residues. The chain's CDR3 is CASRRQVSCEQYF. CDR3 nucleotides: TGTGCCAGCAGGAGACAGGTGTCCTGCGAGCAGTACTTC.

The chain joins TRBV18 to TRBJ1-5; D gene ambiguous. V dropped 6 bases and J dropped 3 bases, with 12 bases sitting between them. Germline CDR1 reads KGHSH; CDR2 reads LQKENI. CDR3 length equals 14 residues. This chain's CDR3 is CASSRGSFNQPQHF. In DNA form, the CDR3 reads TGTGCCAGCTCTCGGGGAAGCTTCAATCAGCCCCAGCATTTT.

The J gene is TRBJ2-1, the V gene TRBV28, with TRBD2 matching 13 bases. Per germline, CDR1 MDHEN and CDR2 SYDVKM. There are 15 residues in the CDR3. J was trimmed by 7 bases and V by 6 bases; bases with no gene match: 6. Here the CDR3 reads CASRDTSGRVNEQFF. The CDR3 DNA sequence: TGTGCCAGCAGAGATACTAGCGGGAGGGTGAATGAGCAGTTCTTC.

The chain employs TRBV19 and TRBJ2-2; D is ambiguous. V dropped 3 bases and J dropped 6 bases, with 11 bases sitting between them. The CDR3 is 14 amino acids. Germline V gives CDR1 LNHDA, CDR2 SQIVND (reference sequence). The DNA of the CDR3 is TGTGCCAGTAGTATTATATCGGGTGCCGGGGAGCTGTTTTTT. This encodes CASSIISGAGELFF.

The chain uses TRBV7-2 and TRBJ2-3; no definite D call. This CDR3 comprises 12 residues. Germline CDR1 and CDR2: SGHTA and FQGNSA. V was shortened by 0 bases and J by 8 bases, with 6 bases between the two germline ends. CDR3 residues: CASSLASRTQYF. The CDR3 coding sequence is TGTGCCAGCAGCTTAGCCTCCCGTACGCAGTATTTT.

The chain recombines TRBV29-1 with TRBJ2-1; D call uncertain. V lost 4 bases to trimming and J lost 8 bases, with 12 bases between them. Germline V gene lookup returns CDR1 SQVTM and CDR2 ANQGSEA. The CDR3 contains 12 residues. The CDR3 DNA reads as TGCAGCGTTGGTCACGGGTGGGATGAGCAGTTCTTC. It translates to CSVGHGWDEQFF.

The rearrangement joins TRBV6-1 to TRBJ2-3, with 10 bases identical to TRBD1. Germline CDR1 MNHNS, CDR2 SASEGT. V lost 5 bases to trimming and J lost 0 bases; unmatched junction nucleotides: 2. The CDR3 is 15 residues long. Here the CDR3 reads CASSRDRGSTDTQYF. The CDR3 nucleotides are TGTGCCAGCAGTAGGGACAGGGGTAGCACAGATACGCAGTATTTT.

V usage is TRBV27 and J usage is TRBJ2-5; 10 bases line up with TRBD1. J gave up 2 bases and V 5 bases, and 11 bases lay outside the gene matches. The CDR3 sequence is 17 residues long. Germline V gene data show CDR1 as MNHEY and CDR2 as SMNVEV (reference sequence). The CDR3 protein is CASSPLDRGRNQETQYF. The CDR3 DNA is TGTGCCAGCAGTCCCCTTGACAGGGGGCGGAATCAAGAGACCCAGTACTTC.

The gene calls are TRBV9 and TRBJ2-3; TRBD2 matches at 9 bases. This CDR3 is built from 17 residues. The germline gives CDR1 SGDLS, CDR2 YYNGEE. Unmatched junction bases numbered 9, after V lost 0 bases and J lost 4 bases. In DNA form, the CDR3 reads TGTGCCAGCAGCGTAGAGCGGGCGGGAGGGCCACCAGATACGCAGTATTTT. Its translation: CASSVERAGGPPDTQYF.

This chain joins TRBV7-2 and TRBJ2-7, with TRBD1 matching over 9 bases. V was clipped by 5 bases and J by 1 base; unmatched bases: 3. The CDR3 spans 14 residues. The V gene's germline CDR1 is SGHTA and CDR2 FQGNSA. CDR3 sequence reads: CASSLGTGSYEQYF. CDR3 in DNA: TGTGCCAGCAGCCTAGGGACAGGGTCCTACGAGCAGTACTTC.